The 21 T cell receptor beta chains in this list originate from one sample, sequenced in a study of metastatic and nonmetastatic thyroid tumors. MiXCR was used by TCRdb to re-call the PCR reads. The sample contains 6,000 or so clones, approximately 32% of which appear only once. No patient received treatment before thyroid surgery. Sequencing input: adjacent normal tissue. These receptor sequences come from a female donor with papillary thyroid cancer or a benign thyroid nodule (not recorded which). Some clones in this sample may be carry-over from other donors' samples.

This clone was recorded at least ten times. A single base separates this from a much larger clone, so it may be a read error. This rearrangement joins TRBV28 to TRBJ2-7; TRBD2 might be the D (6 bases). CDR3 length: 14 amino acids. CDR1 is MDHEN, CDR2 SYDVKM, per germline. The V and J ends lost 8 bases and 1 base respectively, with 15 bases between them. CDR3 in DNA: TGTGCCAGCCGCCCCTTCGCGGGATCCTACGAGCAGTACTTC. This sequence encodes CASRPFAGSYEQYF.

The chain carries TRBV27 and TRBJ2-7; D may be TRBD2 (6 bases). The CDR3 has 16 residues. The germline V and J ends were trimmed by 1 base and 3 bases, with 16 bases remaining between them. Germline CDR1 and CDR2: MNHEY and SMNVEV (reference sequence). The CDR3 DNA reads TGTGCCAGCAGTTTATATGCGGGGAGCGGGTACTACGAGCAGTACTTC. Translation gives CASSLYAGSGYYEQYF.

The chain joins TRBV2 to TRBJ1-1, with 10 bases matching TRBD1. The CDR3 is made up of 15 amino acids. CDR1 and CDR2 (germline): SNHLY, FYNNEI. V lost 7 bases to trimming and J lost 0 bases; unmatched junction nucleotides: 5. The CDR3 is CASTSDRGLNTEAFF. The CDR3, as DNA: TGTGCCAGCACGAGCGACAGGGGGCTGAACACTGAAGCTTTCTTT.

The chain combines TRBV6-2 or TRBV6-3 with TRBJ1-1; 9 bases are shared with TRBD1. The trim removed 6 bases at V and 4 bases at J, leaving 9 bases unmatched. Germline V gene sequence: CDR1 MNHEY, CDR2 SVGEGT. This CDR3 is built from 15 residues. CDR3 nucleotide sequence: TGTGCCAGCAGCCCCCCGGGACAGGGAGTCACTGAAGCTTTCTTT. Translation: CASSPPGQGVTEAFF.

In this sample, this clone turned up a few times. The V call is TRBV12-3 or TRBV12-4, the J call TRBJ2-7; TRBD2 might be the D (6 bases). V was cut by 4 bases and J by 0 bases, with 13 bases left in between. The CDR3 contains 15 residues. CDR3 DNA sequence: TGTGCCAGCAGTTCGGGGACTGCCTTCTCCTACGAGCAGTACTTC. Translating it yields CASSSGTAFSYEQYF.

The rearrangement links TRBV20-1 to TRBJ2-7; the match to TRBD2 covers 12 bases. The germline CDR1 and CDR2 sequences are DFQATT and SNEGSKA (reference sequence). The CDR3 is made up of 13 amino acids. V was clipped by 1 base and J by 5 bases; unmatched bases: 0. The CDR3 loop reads CSARGLAGDEQYF. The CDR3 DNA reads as TGCAGTGCTAGAGGACTAGCGGGGGACGAGCAGTACTTC.

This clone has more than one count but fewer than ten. CDR3 bases: TGTGCCTGGAGTAGGGGTATCGCAGGGGGCGGGCAGTACTTC. Its protein product is CAWSRGIAGGGQYF. The genes are TRBV30 and TRBJ2-7; 8 bases align to TRBD1. The CDR3 is 14 amino acids. Germline V gives CDR1 GTSNPN, CDR2 SVGIG (reference sequence). V trimming: 2 bases; J trimming: 9 bases; junction bases outside the gene matches: 12.

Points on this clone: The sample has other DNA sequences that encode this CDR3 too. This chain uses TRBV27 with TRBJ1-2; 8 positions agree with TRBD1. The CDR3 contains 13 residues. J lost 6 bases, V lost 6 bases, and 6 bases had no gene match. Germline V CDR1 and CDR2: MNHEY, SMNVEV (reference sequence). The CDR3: CASSFTGGNGYTF. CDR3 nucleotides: TGTGCCAGCAGCTTTACAGGGGGAAATGGCTACACCTTC.

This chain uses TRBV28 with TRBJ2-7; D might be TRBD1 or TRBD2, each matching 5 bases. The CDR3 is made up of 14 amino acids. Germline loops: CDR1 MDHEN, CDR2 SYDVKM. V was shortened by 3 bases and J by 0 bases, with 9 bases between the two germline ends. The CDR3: CASSFEGFSYEQYF. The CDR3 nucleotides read TGTGCCAGCAGTTTCGAGGGGTTCTCCTACGAGCAGTACTTC.

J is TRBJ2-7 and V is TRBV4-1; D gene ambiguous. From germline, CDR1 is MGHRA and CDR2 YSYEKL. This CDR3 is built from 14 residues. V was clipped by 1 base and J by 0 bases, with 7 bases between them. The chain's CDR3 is CASSQGQLSYEQYF. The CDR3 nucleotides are TGCGCCAGCAGCCAAGGGCAGCTCTCCTACGAGCAGTACTTC.

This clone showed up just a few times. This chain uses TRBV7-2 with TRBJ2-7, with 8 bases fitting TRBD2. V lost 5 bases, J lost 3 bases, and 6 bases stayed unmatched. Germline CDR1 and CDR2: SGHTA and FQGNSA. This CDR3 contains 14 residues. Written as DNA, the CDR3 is TGTGCCAGCAGCCTTAGCGGGATAAGCTACGAGCAGTACTTC. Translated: CASSLSGISYEQYF.

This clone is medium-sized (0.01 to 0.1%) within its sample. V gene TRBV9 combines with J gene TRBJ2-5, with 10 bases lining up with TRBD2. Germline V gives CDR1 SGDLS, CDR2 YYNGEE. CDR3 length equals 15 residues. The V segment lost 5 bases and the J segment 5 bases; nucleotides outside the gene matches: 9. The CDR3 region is CASSDLTSGFETQYF. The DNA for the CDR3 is TGTGCCAGCAGTGACCTGACTAGCGGGTTTGAGACCCAGTACTTC.

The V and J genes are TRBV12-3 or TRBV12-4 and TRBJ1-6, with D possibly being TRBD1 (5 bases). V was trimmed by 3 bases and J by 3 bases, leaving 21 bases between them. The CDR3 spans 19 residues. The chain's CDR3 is CASSFQAPTVSNYNSPLHF. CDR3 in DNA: TGTGCCAGCAGTTTCCAGGCACCGACAGTTTCTAACTATAATTCACCCCTCCACTTT.

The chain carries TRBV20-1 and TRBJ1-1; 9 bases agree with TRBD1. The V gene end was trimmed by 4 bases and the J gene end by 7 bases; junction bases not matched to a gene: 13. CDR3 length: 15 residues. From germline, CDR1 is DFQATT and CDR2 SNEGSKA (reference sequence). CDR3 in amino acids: CSATGTGPRQDEAFF. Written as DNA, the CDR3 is TGCAGTGCTACCGGGACAGGGCCTCGCCAGGATGAAGCTTTCTTT.

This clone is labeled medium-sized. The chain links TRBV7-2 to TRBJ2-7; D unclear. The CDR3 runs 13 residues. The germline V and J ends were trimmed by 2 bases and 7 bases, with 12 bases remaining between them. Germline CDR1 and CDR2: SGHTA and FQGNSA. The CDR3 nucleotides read TGTGCCAGCAGCTTATCTGAAGACTGGGAGCAGTACTTC. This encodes CASSLSEDWEQYF.

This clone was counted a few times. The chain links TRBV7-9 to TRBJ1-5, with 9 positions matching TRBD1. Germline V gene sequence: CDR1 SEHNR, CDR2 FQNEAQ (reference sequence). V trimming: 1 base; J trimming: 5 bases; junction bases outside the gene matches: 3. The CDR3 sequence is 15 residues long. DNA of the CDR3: TGTGCCAGCAGCTTAGGACAGGGGGGCGATCAGCCCCAGCATTTT. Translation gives CASSLGQGGDQPQHF.

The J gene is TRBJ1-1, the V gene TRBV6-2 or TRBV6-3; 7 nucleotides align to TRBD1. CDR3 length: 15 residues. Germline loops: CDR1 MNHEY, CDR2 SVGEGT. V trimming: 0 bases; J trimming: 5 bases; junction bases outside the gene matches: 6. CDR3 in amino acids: CASSYSPRGRTEAFF. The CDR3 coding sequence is TGTGCCAGCAGTTACTCTCCCAGGGGGAGGACTGAAGCTTTCTTT.

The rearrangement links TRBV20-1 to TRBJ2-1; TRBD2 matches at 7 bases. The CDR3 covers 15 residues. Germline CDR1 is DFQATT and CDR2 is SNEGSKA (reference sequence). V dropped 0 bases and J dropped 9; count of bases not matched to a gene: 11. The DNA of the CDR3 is TGCAGTGCTAGAGAATTATGGGAGGGTACTTTTGAGCAGTTCTTC. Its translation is CSARELWEGTFEQFF.

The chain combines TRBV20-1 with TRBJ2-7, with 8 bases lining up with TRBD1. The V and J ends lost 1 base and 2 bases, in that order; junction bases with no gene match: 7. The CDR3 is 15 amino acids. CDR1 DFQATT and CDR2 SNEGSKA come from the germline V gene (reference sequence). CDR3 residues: CSARAEGTGTYEQYF. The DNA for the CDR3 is TGCAGTGCTAGAGCCGAGGGGACAGGAACCTACGAGCAGTACTTC.

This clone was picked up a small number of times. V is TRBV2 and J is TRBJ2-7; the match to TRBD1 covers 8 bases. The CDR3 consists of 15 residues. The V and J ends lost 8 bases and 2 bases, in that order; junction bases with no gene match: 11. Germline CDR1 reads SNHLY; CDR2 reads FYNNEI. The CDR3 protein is CASLPGGFGPYEQYF. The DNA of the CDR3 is TGTGCCAGCTTGCCAGGGGGCTTCGGCCCCTACGAGCAGTACTTC. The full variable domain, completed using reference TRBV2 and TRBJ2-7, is EPEVTQTPSHQVTQMGQEVILRCVPISNHLYFYWYRQILGQKVEFLVSFYNNEISEKSEIFDDQFSVERPDGSNFTLKIRSTKLEDSAMYFCASLPGGFGPYEQYFGPGTRLTVT.

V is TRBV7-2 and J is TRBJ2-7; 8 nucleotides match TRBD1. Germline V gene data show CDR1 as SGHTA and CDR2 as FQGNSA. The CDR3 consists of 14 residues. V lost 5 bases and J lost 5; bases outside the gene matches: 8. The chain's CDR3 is CASSPDQGADEQYF. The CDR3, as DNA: TGTGCCAGCAGCCCAGATCAGGGGGCGGACGAGCAGTACTTC.